Sequencing of this T cell receptor (beta chain) was carried out in a study of response to subunit inactivated influenza vaccine (dated by TCRdb to the late 2010s). Background for the entire study: To follow how T cells responded to a trivalent subunit inactivated influenza vaccine, the researchers relied on deep quantitative profiling of the T cell receptor repertoire.

The research as a whole found: It was suggested by the authors that each seasonal influenza vaccination may recruit only a limited number of new T cells.

This clonotype was seen only a few times. Its antigen is currently not known. The sample holds no much larger clone one base away, and base qualities are not on file. Libraries were prepared through RT-PCR. The sequencer listed for this sample is Illumina HiSeq 2500. TCRdb trimmed the raw reads at Q25, called clones with MiXCR and kept productive beta chains. Merged by CDR3 protein, the rows form single entries marked with the most common genes and DNA. This sample has roughly 670,000 distinct CDR3 sequences in its table, and less than 15% of those were observed once. The ten largest clonotypes hold 6% to 9.5% of the sample. Counted from cysteine to phenylalanine, this CDR3 has 10 amino acids. Solely the CDR3 DNA is kept, with 30 bases framed from the first base. V loses 1 base of germline sequence and J loses 10 bases, and the interval between the two ends is 5 bases. CDR1 and CDR2, looked up from the germline V gene (reference sequence), are GTSNPN and SVGIG.

Sequencing used PBMCs from blood, obtained less than 15 days before vaccination. This chain is built from TRBV30 and TRBJ2-1; there is no confident call for the D gene. The TCR sequence derives from a middle-aged man who received an inactivated influenza vaccine. Donor details come from another sample of the same person, matched by shared clones. The bases read TGTGCCTGGAGTGGCCCGGAGCAGTTCTTC. Its protein reads: CAWSGPEQFF.